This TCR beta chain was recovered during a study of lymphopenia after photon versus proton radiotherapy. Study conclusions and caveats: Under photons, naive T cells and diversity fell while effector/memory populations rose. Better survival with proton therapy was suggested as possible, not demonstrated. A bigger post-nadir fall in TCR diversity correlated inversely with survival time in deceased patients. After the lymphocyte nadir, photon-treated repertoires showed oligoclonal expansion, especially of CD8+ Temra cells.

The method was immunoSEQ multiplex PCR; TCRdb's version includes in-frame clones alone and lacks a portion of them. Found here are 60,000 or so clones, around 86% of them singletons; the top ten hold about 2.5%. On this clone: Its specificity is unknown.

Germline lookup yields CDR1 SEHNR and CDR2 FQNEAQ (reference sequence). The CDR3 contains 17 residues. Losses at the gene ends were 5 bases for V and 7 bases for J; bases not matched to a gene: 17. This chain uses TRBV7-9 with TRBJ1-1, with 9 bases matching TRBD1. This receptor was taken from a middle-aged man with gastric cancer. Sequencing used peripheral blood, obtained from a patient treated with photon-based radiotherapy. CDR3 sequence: CASSVPSTGGGQYEAFF. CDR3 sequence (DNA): TGTGCCAGCAGCGTACCGTCGACAGGGGGTGGTCAGTATGAAGCTTTCTTT.